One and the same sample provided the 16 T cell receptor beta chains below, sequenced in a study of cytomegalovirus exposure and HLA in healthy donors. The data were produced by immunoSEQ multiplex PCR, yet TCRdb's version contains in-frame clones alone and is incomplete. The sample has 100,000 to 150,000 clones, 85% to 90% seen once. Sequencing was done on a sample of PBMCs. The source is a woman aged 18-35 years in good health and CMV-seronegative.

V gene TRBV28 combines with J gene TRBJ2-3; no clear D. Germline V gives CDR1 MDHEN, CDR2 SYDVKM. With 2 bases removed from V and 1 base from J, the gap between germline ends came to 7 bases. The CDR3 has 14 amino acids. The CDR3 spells CASSLTAGTDTQYF. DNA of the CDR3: TGTGCCAGCAGTTTAACAGCCGGCACAGATACGCAGTATTTT.

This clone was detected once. The CDR3 is CASSTTGVWQFF. The CDR3 DNA sequence: TGTGCCAGCAGCACCACAGGGGTCTGGCAGTTCTTC. The rearrangement links TRBV28 to TRBJ2-1; 7 positions agree with TRBD1. Germline CDR1 reads MDHEN; CDR2 reads SYDVKM. With V trimmed by 6 bases and J by 12 bases, 8 bases remained unmatched. The CDR3 consists of 12 residues. Full variable domain (rest looked up from reference TRBV28 and TRBJ2-1): DVKVTQSSRYLVKRTGEKVFLECVQDMDHENMFWYRQDPGLGLRLIYFSYDVKMKEKGDIPEGYSVSREKKERFSLILESASTNQTSMYLCASSTTGVWQFFGPGTRLTVL.

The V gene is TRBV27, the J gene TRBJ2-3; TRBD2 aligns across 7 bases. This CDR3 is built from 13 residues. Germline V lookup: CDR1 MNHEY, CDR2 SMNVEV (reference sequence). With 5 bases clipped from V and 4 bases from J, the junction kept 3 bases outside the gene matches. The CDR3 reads CASSERGADTQYF. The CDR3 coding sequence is TGTGCCAGCAGTGAGCGGGGCGCAGATACGCAGTATTTT.

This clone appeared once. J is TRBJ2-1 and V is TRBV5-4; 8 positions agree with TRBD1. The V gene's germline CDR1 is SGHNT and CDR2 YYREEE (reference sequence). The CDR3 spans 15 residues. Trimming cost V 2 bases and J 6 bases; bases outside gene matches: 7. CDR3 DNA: TGTGCCAGCAGCTTCGTGACAGGGGCGGGCAATGAGCAGTTCTTC. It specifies CASSFVTGAGNEQFF.

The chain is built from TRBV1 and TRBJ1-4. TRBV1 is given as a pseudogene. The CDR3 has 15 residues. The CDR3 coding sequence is TGCACCAGCAGCCAAGTTAGTTCAGGGAGGGAAAAACTGTTTTTT. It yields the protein CTSSQVSSGREKLFF.

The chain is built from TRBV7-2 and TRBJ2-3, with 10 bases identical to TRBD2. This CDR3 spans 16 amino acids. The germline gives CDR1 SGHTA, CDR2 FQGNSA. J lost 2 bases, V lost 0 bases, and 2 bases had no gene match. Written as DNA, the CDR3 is TGTGCCAGCAGCTTAGCACTAGCGGGGAACACAGATACGCAGTATTTT. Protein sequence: CASSLALAGNTDTQYF. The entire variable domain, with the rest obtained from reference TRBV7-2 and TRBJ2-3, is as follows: GAGVSQSPSNKVTEKGKDVELRCDPISGHTALYWYRQSLGQGLEFLIYFQGNSAPDKSGLPSDRFSAERTGGSVSTLTIQRTQQEDSAVYLCASSLALAGNTDTQYFGPGTRLTVL.

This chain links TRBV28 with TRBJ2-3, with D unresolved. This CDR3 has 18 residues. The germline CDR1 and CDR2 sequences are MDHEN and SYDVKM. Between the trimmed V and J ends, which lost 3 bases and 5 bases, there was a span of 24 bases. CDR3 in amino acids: CASSLGFLLSRPGDTQYF. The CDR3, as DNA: TGTGCCAGCAGTTTGGGCTTCCTATTGTCCCGCCCTGGAGATACGCAGTATTTT.

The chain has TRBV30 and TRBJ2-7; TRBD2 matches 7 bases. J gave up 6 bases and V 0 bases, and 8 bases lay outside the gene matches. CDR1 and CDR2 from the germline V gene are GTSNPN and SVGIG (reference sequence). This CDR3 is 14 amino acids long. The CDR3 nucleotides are TGTGCCTGGAGTGTAACCAGCGGGACGGTCGAGCAGTACTTC. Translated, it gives CAWSVTSGTVEQYF.

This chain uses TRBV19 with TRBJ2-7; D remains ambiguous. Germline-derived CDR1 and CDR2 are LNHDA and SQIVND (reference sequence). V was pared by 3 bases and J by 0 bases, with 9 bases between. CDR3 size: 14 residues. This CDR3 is CASSITESSYEQYF. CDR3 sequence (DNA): TGTGCCAGTAGTATCACGGAGTCCTCCTACGAGCAGTACTTC.

The CDR3 reads CASSPSGTGRLAQYF. In nucleotides, the CDR3 is TGTGCCAGCAGTCCTTCCGGGACAGGGCGGTTGGCGCAGTATTTT. The chain links TRBV28 to TRBJ2-3; TRBD1 aligns across 9 bases. Germline lookup yields CDR1 MDHEN and CDR2 SYDVKM. This CDR3 comprises 15 residues. The V and J ends lost 5 bases and 10 bases, in that order; junction bases with no gene match: 13. The whole variable domain, filled in from reference TRBV28 and TRBJ2-3, reads DVKVTQSSRYLVKRTGEKVFLECVQDMDHENMFWYRQDPGLGLRLIYFSYDVKMKEKGDIPEGYSVSREKKERFSLILESASTNQTSMYLCASSPSGTGRLAQYFGPGTRLTVL.

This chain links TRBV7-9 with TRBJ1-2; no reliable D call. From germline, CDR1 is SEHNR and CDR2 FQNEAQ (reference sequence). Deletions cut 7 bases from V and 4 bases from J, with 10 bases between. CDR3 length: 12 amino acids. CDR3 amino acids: CASIESTYGYTF. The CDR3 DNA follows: TGTGCCAGCATCGAGTCTACCTATGGCTACACCTTC.

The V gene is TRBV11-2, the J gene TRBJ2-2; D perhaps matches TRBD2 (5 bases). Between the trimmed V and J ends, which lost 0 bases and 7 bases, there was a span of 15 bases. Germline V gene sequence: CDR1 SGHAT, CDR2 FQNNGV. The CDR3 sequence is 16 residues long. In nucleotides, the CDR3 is TGTGCCAGCAGCTTAGAATTACAACGGGAAGGCGGGGAGCTGTTTTTT. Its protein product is CASSLELQREGGELFF.

The CDR3 region is CASSLKDSFFGYEQYF. CDR3 DNA sequence: TGTGCCAGCAGTTTAAAGGACTCTTTCTTCGGCTACGAGCAGTACTTC. The rearrangement uses TRBV27 and TRBJ2-7; a weak D match, TRBD2 (5 bases). There are 16 residues in the CDR3. Germline V lookup: CDR1 MNHEY, CDR2 SMNVEV (reference sequence). V lost 2 bases and J lost 3, with 17 bases in between.

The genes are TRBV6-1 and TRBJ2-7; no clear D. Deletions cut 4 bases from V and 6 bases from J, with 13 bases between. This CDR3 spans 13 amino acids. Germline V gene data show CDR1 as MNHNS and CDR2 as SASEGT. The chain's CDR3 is CASSATPATEQYF. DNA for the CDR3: TGTGCCAGCAGTGCGACCCCAGCGACCGAGCAGTACTTC.

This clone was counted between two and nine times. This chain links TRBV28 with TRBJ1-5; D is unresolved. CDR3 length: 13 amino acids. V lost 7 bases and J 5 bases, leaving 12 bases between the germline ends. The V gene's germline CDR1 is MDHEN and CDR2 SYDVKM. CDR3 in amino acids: CASTIGEYQPQHF. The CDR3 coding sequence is TGTGCCAGCACCATCGGGGAGTATCAGCCCCAGCATTTT.

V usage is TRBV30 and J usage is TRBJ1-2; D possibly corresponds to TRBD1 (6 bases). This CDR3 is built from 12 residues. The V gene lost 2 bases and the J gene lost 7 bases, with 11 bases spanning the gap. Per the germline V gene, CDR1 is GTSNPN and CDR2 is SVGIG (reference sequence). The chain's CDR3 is CAWSLNRVGYTF. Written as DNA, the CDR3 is TGTGCCTGGAGTTTGAACAGGGTTGGCTACACCTTC. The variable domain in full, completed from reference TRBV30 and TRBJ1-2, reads SQTIHQWPATLVQPVGSPLSLECTVEGTSNPNLYWYRQAAGRGLQLLFYSVGIGQISSEVPQNLSASRPQDRQFILSSKKLLLSDSGFYLCAWSLNRVGYTFGSGTRLTVV.